These 14 T cell receptor beta chains were all obtained from the same sample, sequenced in a study of shared clonotypes between healthy human individuals. Only in-frame clones appear in the TCRdb table, and some are missing; sequencing was by immunoSEQ multiplex PCR. The repertoire holds 2.3 million or so clones, with over 90% as singletons. The sequencing input was naive CD4+ T cells from PBMCs. Indicated subset: CD45RA+ positively selected. The receptors were sampled from a young man in good health. Some clones in this sample may be carry-over from other donors' samples.

The chain employs TRBV29-1 and TRBJ2-7; tentatively, D is TRBD1 or TRBD2 (5 bases each). The ends were cut back, 3 bases at V and 5 bases at J, with 17 bases in the middle. The CDR3 totals 14 residues. Germline V CDR1 and CDR2: SQVTM, ANQGSEA. The CDR3 bases are TGCAGCGTTGAGGGCAGGGAGAAGATCGACGAGCAGTACTTC. It encodes CSVEGREKIDEQYF.

The chain has TRBV2 and TRBJ2-7, with D uncertain. This CDR3 spans 14 amino acids. V lost 9 bases, J lost 1 base, and 16 bases lay in between. CDR1 SNHLY and CDR2 FYNNEI come from the germline V gene. This CDR3 reads CASKPLTESYEQYF. The CDR3 DNA reads as TGTGCCAGTAAACCATTGACGGAGTCCTACGAGCAGTACTTC.

This clone was detected once. The chain couples TRBV25-1 to TRBJ1-3; D not resolved. Germline V gives CDR1 MGHDK, CDR2 SYGVNS. V dropped 3 bases and J dropped 0 bases, with 15 bases sitting between them. The CDR3 runs 17 residues. This CDR3 reads CASSDRAASFSGNTIYF. The CDR3, as DNA: TGTGCCAGCAGTGATCGGGCAGCGAGCTTCTCTGGAAACACCATATATTTT.

This chain connects TRBV29-1 to TRBJ2-7; D uncertain. V lost 3 bases, J lost 11 bases, and 17 bases lay in between. The CDR3 totals 12 residues. CDR1 is SQVTM and CDR2 is ANQGSEA in the germline V gene. The CDR3 spells CSVDGGKEPEYF. The DNA for the CDR3 is TGCAGCGTTGATGGTGGGAAGGAACCAGAGTACTTC.

Concerning this clone itself: This same CDR3 is encoded by further DNA sequences in the sample. The chain couples TRBV5-1 to TRBJ2-5; D could derive from TRBD1 or TRBD2 (6 bases each). There are 14 residues in the CDR3. The V gene's germline CDR1 is SGHRS and CDR2 YFSETQ. Between the trimmed V and J ends, which lost 0 bases and 5 bases, there was a span of 11 bases. The CDR3 nucleotides are TGCGCCAGCAGCTTGGTGGTGGGGGGCGAGACCCAGTACTTC. It codes for CASSLVVGGETQYF.

This clone came up once. The V call is TRBV7-2, the J call TRBJ2-5, with 10 nucleotides matching TRBD2. V lost 2 bases, J lost 6 bases, and 6 bases stayed unmatched. CDR1 and CDR2 from the germline V gene are SGHTA and FQGNSA. CDR3 size: 15 residues. The chain's CDR3 is CASSLFLAGVKTQYF. The CDR3, as DNA: TGTGCCAGCAGCTTATTTCTAGCGGGAGTTAAGACCCAGTACTTC.

Regarding this clone: At the DNA level, this CDR3 is encoded by other sequences in the same sample as well. The chain couples TRBV5-1 to TRBJ2-1; the D gene is possibly TRBD2 (6 bases). The CDR3 is made up of 15 amino acids. Germline assignment: CDR1 SGHRS and CDR2 YFSETQ. Trimming stripped 1 base from V and 2 bases from J, with 10 bases between. The CDR3 nucleotides are TGCGCCAGCAGCTTGACTAGCTCAACCTACAATGAGCAGTTCTTC. Amino acids: CASSLTSSTYNEQFF.

CDR3 coding DNA: TGTGCCAGCTCACCGGCCCAGGTGGACGAGCAGTACTTC. This sequence encodes CASSPAQVDEQYF. V is TRBV18 and J is TRBJ2-7; D remains unclear. The CDR3 is 13 amino acids. The V end lost 3 bases, the J end lost 5 bases, and 11 bases lay between the germline ends. CDR1 KGHSH and CDR2 LQKENI come from the germline V gene.

This clone is a singleton in its sample. The V gene is TRBV28, the J gene TRBJ1-5; D is unclear. Trimming pared 6 bases from V and 8 bases from J, leaving 14 bases between. This CDR3 has 13 residues. CDR1 MDHEN and CDR2 SYDVKM come from the germline V gene. The CDR3 DNA is TGTGCCAGCAGGGAAACAGAGTGGAAGCCCCAGCATTTT. Protein sequence: CASRETEWKPQHF.

The chain employs TRBV7-3 and TRBJ2-3; no clear D gene. Germline V gene lookup returns CDR1 SGHTA and CDR2 FQGTGA. Deletions cut 1 base from V and 5 bases from J, with 16 bases between. The CDR3 is 16 amino acids. CDR3 sequence: CASSLNPSTVRDTQYF. The CDR3 DNA follows: TGTGCCAGCAGCTTAAACCCCAGCACGGTGAGAGATACGCAGTATTTT.

The chain uses TRBV7-2 and TRBJ2-3; either TRBD1 or TRBD2 may supply D (5 bases each). Germline CDR1 SGHTA, CDR2 FQGNSA. The CDR3 sequence is 16 residues long. V was shortened by 3 bases and J by 2 bases, with 15 bases between the two germline ends. The CDR3 coding sequence is TGTGCCAGCAGCTTGGGGGTCGGACGTCTCACAGATACGCAGTATTTT. This gives the protein CASSLGVGRLTDTQYF.

This chain links TRBV29-1 with TRBJ2-5; no clear D gene. In germline, CDR1 is SQVTM, CDR2 ANQGSEA. The CDR3 length is 13 residues. Trimming cost V 4 bases and J 0 bases, with 9 bases left between them. The CDR3 DNA reads TGCAGCGTTGGTTTGCGGTACCAAGAGACCCAGTACTTC. This translates into CSVGLRYQETQYF.

This rearrangement joins TRBV5-1 to TRBJ2-7; 7 nucleotides align to TRBD2. CDR1 and CDR2 from the germline V gene are SGHRS and YFSETQ. This CDR3 is built from 17 residues. J was trimmed by 0 bases and V by 0 bases; bases with no gene match: 9. For the CDR3, the DNA is TGCGCCAGCAGCTTGGCTCTAGCGGACTCCGTCTCCTACGAGCAGTACTTC. Translating it yields CASSLALADSVSYEQYF.

This clone was detected only once. The J gene is TRBJ2-3, the V gene TRBV14; 8 bases agree with TRBD1. The CDR3 length is 19 residues. Germline CDR1 SGHDN, CDR2 FVKESK. J lost 0 bases, V lost 0 bases, and 11 bases had no gene match. This chain's CDR3 is CASSQDFISWDRSTDTQYF. The CDR3 DNA follows: TGTGCCAGCAGCCAAGACTTCATCTCCTGGGACAGGAGCACAGATACGCAGTATTTT. Full variable domain (outside the CDR3, taken from reference TRBV14 and TRBJ2-3): EAGVTQFPSHSVIEKGQTVTLRCDPISGHDNLYWYRRVMGKEIKFLLHFVKESKQDESGMPNNRFLAERTGGTYSTLKVQPAELEDSGVYFCASSQDFISWDRSTDTQYFGPGTRLTVL.